Each of the 19 T cell receptor beta chains below was sequenced from the same sample in a study of blood T cell repertoires in COVID-19. Produced via immunoSEQ multiplex PCR; TCRdb's table is partial and in-frame only. The table includes 90,000 to 140,000 clones, approximately 76% detected once. The sample was peripheral blood. Receptor source: a woman between 65 and 79 years old with acute or convalescent COVID-19.

The gene calls are TRBV5-6 and TRBJ2-2, with 7 nucleotides matching TRBD1. Losses at the gene ends were 0 bases for V and 4 bases for J; bases not matched to a gene: 3. Germline values: CDR1 SGHDT, CDR2 YYEEEE. This CDR3 contains 15 residues. The CDR3 here is CASSLEGATTGELFF. In DNA form, the CDR3 reads TGTGCCAGCAGCTTGGAGGGGGCCACCACCGGGGAGCTGTTTTTT.

On this clone: Different DNA sequences within this sample yield the same CDR3. The J gene is TRBJ2-7, the V gene TRBV10-3, with D possibly being TRBD2 (5 bases). V lost 6 bases, J lost 6 bases, and 15 bases lay in between. The CDR3 covers 13 residues. Germline CDR1 and CDR2: ENHRY and SYGVKD. Written as DNA, the CDR3 is TGTGCCATCAGAGAAACCGGGAACGGCGAGCAGTACTTC. Encoded protein: CAIRETGNGEQYF.

The chain employs TRBV27 and TRBJ2-7; 10 bases line up with TRBD1. The CDR3 consists of 15 residues. Germline V gene data show CDR1 as MNHEY and CDR2 as SMNVEV (reference sequence). V trimming: 6 bases; J trimming: 2 bases; junction bases outside the gene matches: 7. CDR3 in amino acids: CASRHDRGQTYEQYF. The DNA of the CDR3 is TGTGCCAGCAGACACGACAGGGGGCAGACCTACGAGCAGTACTTC.

The CDR3 nucleotides read TGTGCCAGCAGCGTAGTTAGCGGGGGGGTCACAGATACGCAGTATTTT. Encoded protein: CASSVVSGGVTDTQYF. V usage is TRBV9 and J usage is TRBJ2-3; 11 nucleotides match TRBD2. V dropped 0 bases and J dropped 2; count of bases not matched to a gene: 2. The CDR3 runs to 16 residues. The V gene's germline CDR1 is SGDLS and CDR2 YYNGEE.

The rearrangement uses TRBV11-2 and TRBJ2-1; the D gene is possibly TRBD2 (5 bases). The V and J ends lost 5 bases and 9 bases respectively, with 17 bases between them. CDR1 and CDR2 from the germline V gene are SGHAT and FQNNGV. The CDR3 covers 14 residues. The DNA for the CDR3 is TGTGCCAGCAGCAACAGTCGGGGATATGCTGAGCAGTTCTTC. It specifies CASSNSRGYAEQFF. The full variable domain, its missing parts supplied by reference TRBV11-2 and TRBJ2-1, is EAGVAQSPRYKIIEKRQSVAFWCNPISGHATLYWYQQILGQGPKLLIQFQNNGVVDDSQLPKDRFSAERLKGVDSTLKIQPAKLEDSAVYLCASSNSRGYAEQFFGPGTRLTVL.

The J gene is TRBJ2-1, the V gene TRBV24-1; 8 bases are shared with TRBD2. From germline, CDR1 is KGHDR and CDR2 SFDVKD. This CDR3 has 16 residues. The trim removed 2 bases at V and 4 bases at J, leaving 6 bases unmatched. The CDR3 DNA reads TGTGCCACCAGTGATTCGGGAGGGGGTGTATACAATGAGCAGTTCTTC. Amino acids: CATSDSGGGVYNEQFF.

The chain recombines TRBV7-8 with TRBJ2-7, with D possibly being TRBD2 (5 bases). CDR1 and CDR2 from the germline V gene are SGHVS and FQNEAQ. Between the trimmed V and J ends, which lost 0 bases and 6 bases, there was a span of 30 bases. The CDR3 totals 20 residues. Written as DNA, the CDR3 is TGTGCCAGCAGCTTAGCTCTAGGTGGATTAACCCTGCCGGGGTTTACCGAGCAGTACTTC. Encoded protein: CASSLALGGLTLPGFTEQYF.

CDR3 protein: CASSVILGTRTGELFF. The CDR3 region has the DNA TGTGCCAGCAGTGTTATACTCGGGACTAGGACCGGGGAGCTGTTTTTT. The chain joins TRBV6-1 to TRBJ2-2; 8 bases align to TRBD2. The germline V gene has CDR1 MNHNS and CDR2 SASEGT. The trim removed 4 bases at V and 5 bases at J, leaving 9 bases unmatched. The CDR3 spans 16 residues.

The chain combines TRBV7-2 with TRBJ2-5; D perhaps matches TRBD1 (7 bases). The CDR3 sequence is 15 residues long. V was shortened by 4 bases and J by 2 bases, with 14 bases between the two germline ends. Germline V lookup: CDR1 SGHTA, CDR2 FQGNSA. The CDR3 sequence: CASSSQSGGQETQYF. The CDR3, as DNA: TGTGCCAGCAGCTCACAGTCAGGGGGGCAAGAGACCCAGTACTTC.

The chain has TRBV14 and TRBJ2-5; tentative D call: TRBD1 (6 bases). The germline CDR1 and CDR2 sequences are SGHDN and FVKESK. The CDR3 has 13 amino acids. V was pared by 4 bases and J by 2 bases, with 8 bases between. The CDR3 nucleotides are TGTGCCAGCAGCCGGGGGCCTCAAGAGACCCAGTACTTC. It yields the protein CASSRGPQETQYF.

The gene calls are TRBV27 and TRBJ2-7, with a weak D call TRBD1 (5 bases). The CDR3 totals 15 residues. From germline, CDR1 is MNHEY and CDR2 SMNVEV (reference sequence). Trimming removed 0 bases from V and 2 bases from J, with 11 bases in between. DNA for the CDR3: TGTGCCAGCAGTTTATCCGCGGCAGGGACCTACGAGCAGTACTTC. This codes for CASSLSAAGTYEQYF.

This clone was picked up many times. The V and J genes are TRBV6-2 or TRBV6-3 and TRBJ2-7; TRBD1 matches 11 bases. The CDR3 totals 18 residues. V shed 0 bases and J 3 bases; nucleotides not matched to a gene: 10. Germline assignment: CDR1 MNHEY and CDR2 SVGEGT. DNA of the CDR3: TGTGCCAGCAGTTACTCGACCTACGGACAGGGGGCCCTCTACGAGCAGTACTTC. This codes for CASSYSTYGQGALYEQYF.

This clone was recorded many times. The chain couples TRBV28 to TRBJ1-3; TRBD1 aligns across 7 bases. The CDR3 totals 14 residues. Unmatched junction bases numbered 4, after V lost 6 bases and J lost 2 bases. Germline loops: CDR1 MDHEN, CDR2 SYDVKM. Here the CDR3 reads CASRLQGTGNTIYF. The CDR3 nucleotides read TGTGCCAGCAGGTTACAGGGGACTGGAAACACCATATATTTT.

V gene TRBV29-1 combines with J gene TRBJ1-1, with D tentatively TRBD1 (6 bases). The CDR3 has 12 amino acids. Per germline, CDR1 SQVTM and CDR2 ANQGSEA. The V end was cut by 3 bases, the J end by 4 bases, with 9 bases between. In DNA form, the CDR3 reads TGCAGCGTTGATCAGGGGATCACTGAAGCTTTCTTT. Protein: CSVDQGITEAFF.

This CDR3 is CASSELGRGLNEAFF. As DNA, the CDR3 is TGTGCCAGCAGTGAATTGGGCAGGGGGCTTAATGAAGCTTTCTTT. V usage is TRBV2 and J usage is TRBJ1-1; 8 positions match TRBD1. This CDR3 has 15 amino acids. The germline CDR1 and CDR2 sequences are SNHLY and FYNNEI. After removal of 2 bases from V and 7 bases from J, the junction contained 9 bases not matched to a gene.

This rearrangement joins TRBV5-4 to TRBJ2-3, with D unresolved. Germline loops: CDR1 SGHNT, CDR2 YYREEE (reference sequence). The CDR3 runs to 14 residues. Trimming cost V 4 bases and J 0 bases, with 9 bases left between them. The CDR3 loop reads CASSTTVSTDTQYF. The CDR3 nucleotides read TGTGCCAGCAGCACCACAGTCAGCACAGATACGCAGTATTTT.

This sequence joins TRBV29-1 and TRBJ1-1; 10 positions agree with TRBD1. This CDR3 contains 15 residues. The ends lost 4 bases at V and 1 base at J; junction bases unmatched: 6. From germline, CDR1 is SQVTM and CDR2 ANQGSEA. The CDR3 is CSVGGTGVTNTEAFF. DNA for the CDR3: TGCAGCGTTGGGGGGACAGGGGTTACGAACACTGAAGCTTTCTTT.

A word on this clone: Other nucleotide sequences from this sample produce the same CDR3. This rearrangement joins TRBV10-3 to TRBJ1-1, with 8 bases aligning to TRBD1. V trimming: 6 bases; J trimming: 0 bases; junction bases outside the gene matches: 6. This CDR3 region has 15 residues. Per the germline V gene, CDR1 is ENHRY and CDR2 is SYGVKD. This CDR3 is CAISSTGVLNTEAFF. The CDR3, as DNA: TGTGCCATCAGCTCGACAGGGGTGTTGAACACTGAAGCTTTCTTT.

V and J are TRBV5-1 and TRBJ2-5, with 9 bases identical to TRBD1. The junction had 6 bases not matched to a gene; V was cut back by 0 bases and J by 6 bases. Germline lookup yields CDR1 SGHRS and CDR2 YFSETQ. The CDR3 has 15 residues. The CDR3 region is CASSLARGQGQTQYF. In DNA, the CDR3 is TGCGCCAGCAGCTTGGCCCGGGGACAGGGACAGACCCAGTACTTC. The variable domain in full, completed from reference TRBV5-1 and TRBJ2-5, reads KAGVTQTPRYLIKTRGQQVTLSCSPISGHRSVSWYQQTPGQGLQFLFEYFSETQRNKGNFPGRFSGRQFSNSRSEMNVSTLELGDSALYLCASSLARGQGQTQYFGPGTRLLVL.